Below, 24 T cell receptor beta chains from the same sample are listed, as sequenced in a study of CXCR3-negative and CXCR3-positive naive CD8 T cells. Study-level findings and limits: Naive cells positive for CXCR3 carried more hydrophobic TRB CDR3s than CXCR3-negative ones.

TRB cDNA was prepared as libraries by UMI-labeled 5' RACE. TCRdb re-analyzed the 5' RACE reads; it lists each CDR3 protein once, without DNA. The sample shows 95,000 to 100,000 distinct CDR3 sequences, and about 1% sits with its ten largest clones. These receptors' antigens are unknown. The sequenced sample consisted of naive CXCR3+ CD8+ T cells from blood. The subset denotes: CD45RO-CCR7+CD27+CD95- naive CD8+ T cells expressing CXCR3 (TNR3+). These receptors originate from a human donor in good health. Some clones in this sample may be carry-over from other donors' samples.

This chain joins TRBV7-3 and TRBJ2-1; TCRdb's D gene call, TRBD1, goes unchecked for lack of DNA. This CDR3 region has 14 residues. In germline, CDR1 is SGHTA, CDR2 FQGTGA. The CDR3 here is CASSLQTGFNEQFF.

The rearrangement uses TRBV29-1 and TRBJ2-3; TCRdb reports TRBD2, a call that lacks DNA to check it against. Looked up from germline, CDR1 is SQVTM and CDR2 is ANQGSEA. CDR3 size: 14 residues. CDR3 sequence: CSVITSGRGDTQYF.

The chain employs TRBV6-5 and TRBJ2-1; TCRdb names TRBD1, which stays unverified in the absence of DNA. The CDR3 has 14 residues. The germline V gene encodes CDR1 MNHEY and CDR2 SVGAGI. CDR3: CASSTGAGYNEQFF.

The CDR3 here is CASSLTGFYEQYF. This chain joins TRBV6-2 or TRBV6-3 and TRBJ2-7; TCRdb returns TRBD1, unconfirmable since there is no DNA. The germline gives CDR1 MNHEY, CDR2 SVGEGT. The CDR3 is 13 residues long.

This CDR3 reads CASSLRAGLENQPQHF. The chain employs TRBV5-5 and TRBJ1-5; the D gene TCRdb calls, TRBD1, cannot be checked with no DNA. Germline V lookup: CDR1 SGHKS, CDR2 YYEKEE (reference sequence). This CDR3 contains 16 residues. Full variable domain (rest looked up from reference TRBV5-5 and TRBJ1-5): DAGVTQSPTHLIKTRGQQVTLRCSPISGHKSVSWYQQVLGQGPQFIFQYYEKEERGRGNFPDRFSARQFPNYSSELNVNALLLGDSALYLCASSLRAGLENQPQHFGDGTRLSIL.

Here the CDR3 reads CSARTPGLNTDTQYF. This rearrangement joins TRBV20-1 to TRBJ2-3; absent DNA, TCRdb's TRBD2 call cannot be checked. CDR1 is DFQATT and CDR2 is SNEGSKA in the germline V gene (reference sequence). The CDR3 runs 15 residues.

This sequence joins TRBV29-1 and TRBJ1-1; TCRdb returns TRBD1, unconfirmable since there is no DNA. CDR3 length: 13 amino acids. The germline V gene encodes CDR1 SQVTM and CDR2 ANQGSEA. The CDR3 protein is CSVEGTGNTEAFF. Supplemented by reference TRBV29-1 and TRBJ1-1, the full variable domain reads SAVISQKPSRDICQRGTSLTIQCQVDSQVTMMFWYRQQPGQSLTLIATANQGSEATYESGFVIDKFPISRPNLTFSTLTVSNMSPEDSSIYLCSVEGTGNTEAFFGQGTRLTVV.

This rearrangement joins TRBV5-5 to TRBJ2-1; the D call from TCRdb, TRBD2, cannot be confirmed without DNA. Germline loops: CDR1 SGHKS, CDR2 YYEKEE (reference sequence). The CDR3 loop spans 18 amino acids. The CDR3 here is CASSLELAGAPLYNEQFF.

This rearrangement joins TRBV28 to TRBJ2-5; TCRdb returns TRBD1, unconfirmable since there is no DNA. The CDR3 consists of 14 residues. Germline loops: CDR1 MDHEN, CDR2 SYDVKM. This chain's CDR3 is CASSPRGSEATQYF.

V and J are TRBV28 and TRBJ2-2; TCRdb picks TRBD1, but there is no DNA to check that call. The CDR3 has 16 amino acids. CDR1 and CDR2 (germline): MDHEN, SYDVKM. CDR3: CASSFPGRENTGELFF.

The chain employs TRBV4-3 and TRBJ2-1; TCRdb lists TRBD2, though no DNA is available to test this call. CDR3 length: 13 residues. Germline assignment: CDR1 LGHNA and CDR2 YSLEER. This chain's CDR3 is CASSQALAGEQFF.

The V call is TRBV11-2, the J call TRBJ2-1; TCRdb names TRBD1, which stays unverified in the absence of DNA. The germline V gene has CDR1 SGHAT and CDR2 FQNNGV. The CDR3 is 15 amino acids. This chain's CDR3 is CASSHPDRSYDEQFF.

The V and J genes are TRBV27 and TRBJ2-1; the D call from TCRdb, TRBD1, cannot be confirmed without DNA. The germline V gene has CDR1 MNHEY and CDR2 SMNVEV (reference sequence). CDR3 size: 17 residues. CDR3 region: CASSRTSGTVGYNEQFF.

CDR3 in amino acids: CASFPSGGPLEITSTDTQYF. The genes are TRBV11-2 and TRBJ2-3; absent DNA, TCRdb's TRBD2 call cannot be checked. CDR3 length equals 20 residues. Germline V lookup: CDR1 SGHAT, CDR2 FQNNGV.

The rearrangement uses TRBV28 and TRBJ1-2; the D call of TRBD1 rests on TCRdb alone, since no DNA is present to check it. CDR1 is MDHEN, CDR2 SYDVKM, per germline. This CDR3 has 14 amino acids. The CDR3 sequence: CASSFSGTYDGYTF.

This chain uses TRBV6-4 with TRBJ2-1; TCRdb designates TRBD1, a call that cannot be tested without DNA. From germline, CDR1 is MRHNA and CDR2 SNTAGT. This CDR3 is built from 16 residues. CDR3 amino acids: CASSPSGGGEGNEQFF.

The chain recombines TRBV12-3 or TRBV12-4 with TRBJ2-3. This CDR3 has 13 residues. The CDR3 protein is CASTMGSTDTQYF.

The J gene is TRBJ1-5, the V gene TRBV30; checking the TCRdb D call of TRBD1 is not possible without DNA. CDR1 is GTSNPN and CDR2 is SVGIG in the germline V gene (reference sequence). The CDR3 loop spans 14 amino acids. The chain's CDR3 is CAWSSGQGNQPQHF.

This rearrangement joins TRBV20-1 to TRBJ1-1; the TRBD1 assignment by TCRdb is unverifiable without DNA. The CDR3 consists of 11 residues. Germline values: CDR1 DFQATT, CDR2 SNEGSKA (reference sequence). The CDR3 loop is CSARGGTEAFF.

The chain couples TRBV25-1 to TRBJ2-7; with no DNA, the TCRdb D assignment of TRBD2 cannot be verified. Germline V CDR1 and CDR2: MGHDK, SYGVNS. The CDR3 length is 14 residues. The CDR3 region is CASSERGYSYEQYF.

This chain uses TRBV21-1 with TRBJ2-4; TCRdb gives TRBD2 as the D gene, but with no DNA this cannot be confirmed. TRBV21-1 is a recognized pseudogene. This CDR3 has 18 amino acids. CDR3 sequence reads: CASSKEDKRDTYKNIKYF.

This CDR3 reads CASSSGDPPYEQYF. The genes are TRBV7-3 and TRBJ2-7; TCRdb returns TRBD2, unconfirmable since there is no DNA. This CDR3 is built from 14 residues. Germline V lookup: CDR1 SGHTA, CDR2 FQGTGA.

This chain joins TRBV3-1 and TRBJ1-4. Germline values: CDR1 LGHDT, CDR2 YNNKEL (reference sequence). CDR3 length: 16 amino acids. CDR3: CASSQVSGQGGEKLFF. Drawing the rest from reference TRBV3-1 and TRBJ1-4, the complete variable domain is DTAVSQTPKYLVTQMGNDKSIKCEQNLGHDTMYWYKQDSKKFLKIMFSYNNKELIINETVPNRFSPKSPDKAHLNLHINSLELGDSAVYFCASSQVSGQGGEKLFFGSGTQLSVL.

This clonotype is called medium-sized based on its frequency. The rearrangement uses TRBV20-1 and TRBJ2-2; there is no DNA to check the TCRdb D call of TRBD2. CDR1 and CDR2 from the germline V gene are DFQATT and SNEGSKA (reference sequence). The CDR3 length is 16 residues. CDR3 residues: CSARDLAGGETGELFF.